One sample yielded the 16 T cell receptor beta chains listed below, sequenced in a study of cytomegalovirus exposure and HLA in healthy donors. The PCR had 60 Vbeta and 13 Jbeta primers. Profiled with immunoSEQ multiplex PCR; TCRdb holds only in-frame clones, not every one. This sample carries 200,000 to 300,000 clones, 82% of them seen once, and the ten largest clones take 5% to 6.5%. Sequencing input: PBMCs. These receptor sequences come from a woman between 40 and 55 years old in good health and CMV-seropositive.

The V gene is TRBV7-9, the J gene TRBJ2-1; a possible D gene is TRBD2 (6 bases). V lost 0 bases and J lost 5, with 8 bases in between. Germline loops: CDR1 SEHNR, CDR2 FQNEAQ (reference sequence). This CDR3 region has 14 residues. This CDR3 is CASSLAGGHNEQFF. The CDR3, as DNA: TGTGCCAGCAGCTTAGCGGGAGGCCACAATGAGCAGTTCTTC.

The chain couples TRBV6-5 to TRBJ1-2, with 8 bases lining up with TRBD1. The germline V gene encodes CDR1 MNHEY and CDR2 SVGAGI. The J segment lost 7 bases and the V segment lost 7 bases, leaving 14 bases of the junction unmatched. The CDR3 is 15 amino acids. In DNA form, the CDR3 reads TGTGCCAGCACCGGGGACCAGACAGGGGCTGGTGGCTACACCTTC. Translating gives CASTGDQTGAGGYTF.

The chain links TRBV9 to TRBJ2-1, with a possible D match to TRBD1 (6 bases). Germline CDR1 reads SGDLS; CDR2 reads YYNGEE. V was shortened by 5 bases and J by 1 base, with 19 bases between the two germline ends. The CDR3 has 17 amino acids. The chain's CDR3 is CASSDKVGQTSYNEQFF. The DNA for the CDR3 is TGTGCCAGCAGTGATAAGGTTGGACAGACTTCCTACAATGAGCAGTTCTTC.

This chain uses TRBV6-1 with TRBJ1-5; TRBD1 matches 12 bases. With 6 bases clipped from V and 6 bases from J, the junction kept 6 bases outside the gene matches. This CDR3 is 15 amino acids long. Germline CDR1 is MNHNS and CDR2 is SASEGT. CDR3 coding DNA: TGTGCCAGCAGCTCCGGGACAGGGGGCTTTCAGCCCCAGCATTTT. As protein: CASSSGTGGFQPQHF.

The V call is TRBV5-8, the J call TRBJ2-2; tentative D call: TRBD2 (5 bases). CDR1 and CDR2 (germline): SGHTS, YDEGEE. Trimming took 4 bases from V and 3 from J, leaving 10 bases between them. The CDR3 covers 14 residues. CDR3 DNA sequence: TGTGCCAGCAGCCGTGGCGGGTACACCGGGGAGCTGTTTTTT. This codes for CASSRGGYTGELFF.

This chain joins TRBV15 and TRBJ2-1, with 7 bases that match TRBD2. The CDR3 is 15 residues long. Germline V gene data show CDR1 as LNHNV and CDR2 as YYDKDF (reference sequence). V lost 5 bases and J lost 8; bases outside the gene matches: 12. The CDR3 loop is CATSGTSAGDDEQFF. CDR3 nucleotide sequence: TGTGCCACCAGCGGTACTAGCGCGGGGGACGATGAGCAGTTCTTC.

Here the CDR3 reads CASSFSGSTDTQYF. The CDR3 DNA is TGTGCCAGCAGCTTTAGCGGTAGCACAGATACGCAGTATTTT. This rearrangement joins TRBV11-2 to TRBJ2-3, with D tentatively TRBD2 (6 bases). This CDR3 is 14 amino acids long. V dropped 3 bases and J dropped 0 bases, with 7 bases sitting between them. Per germline, CDR1 SGHAT and CDR2 FQNNGV.

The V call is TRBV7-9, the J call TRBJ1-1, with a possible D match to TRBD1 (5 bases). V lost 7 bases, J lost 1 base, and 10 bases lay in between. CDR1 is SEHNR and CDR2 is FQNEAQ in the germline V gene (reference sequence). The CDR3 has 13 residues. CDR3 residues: CASNGQPNTEAFF. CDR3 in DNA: TGTGCCAGCAATGGACAACCGAACACTGAAGCTTTCTTT.

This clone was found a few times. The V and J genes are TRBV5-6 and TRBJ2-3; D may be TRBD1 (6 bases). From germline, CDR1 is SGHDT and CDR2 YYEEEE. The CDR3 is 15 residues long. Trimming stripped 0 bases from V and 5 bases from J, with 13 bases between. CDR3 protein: CASSLAGARVDTQYF. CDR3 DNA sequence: TGTGCCAGCAGCTTGGCAGGGGCGCGTGTAGATACGCAGTATTTT.

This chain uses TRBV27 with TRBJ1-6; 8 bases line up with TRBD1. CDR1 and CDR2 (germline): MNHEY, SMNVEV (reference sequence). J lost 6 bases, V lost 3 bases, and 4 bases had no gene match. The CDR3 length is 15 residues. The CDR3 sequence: CASSFQGQVNSPLHF. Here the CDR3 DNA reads TGTGCCAGCAGTTTCCAGGGACAGGTTAATTCACCCCTCCACTTT.

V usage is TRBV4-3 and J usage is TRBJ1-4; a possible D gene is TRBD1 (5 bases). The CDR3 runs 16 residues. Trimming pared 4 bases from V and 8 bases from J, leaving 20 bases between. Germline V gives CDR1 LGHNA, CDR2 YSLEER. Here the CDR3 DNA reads TGCGCCAGCAGCCTCCAAAAGGCGCCCCGGACAGAAAAACTGTTTTTT. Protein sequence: CASSLQKAPRTEKLFF.

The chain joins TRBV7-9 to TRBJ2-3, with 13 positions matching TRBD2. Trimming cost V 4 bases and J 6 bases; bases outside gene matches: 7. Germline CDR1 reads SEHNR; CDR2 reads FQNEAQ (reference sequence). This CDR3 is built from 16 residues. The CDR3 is CASSWELAGGPDTQYF. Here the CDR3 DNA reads TGTGCCAGCAGCTGGGAACTAGCGGGGGGGCCGGATACGCAGTATTTT.

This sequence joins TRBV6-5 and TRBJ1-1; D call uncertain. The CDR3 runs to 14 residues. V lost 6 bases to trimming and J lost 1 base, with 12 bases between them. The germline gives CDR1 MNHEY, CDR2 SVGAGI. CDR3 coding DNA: TGTGCCAGCAGCCGGTTGGGAGGGAACACTGAAGCTTTCTTT. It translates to CASSRLGGNTEAFF.

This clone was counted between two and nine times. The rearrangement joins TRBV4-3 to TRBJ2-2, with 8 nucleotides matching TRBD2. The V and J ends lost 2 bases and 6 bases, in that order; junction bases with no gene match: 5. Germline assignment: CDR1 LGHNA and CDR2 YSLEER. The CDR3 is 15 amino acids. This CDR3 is CASSQSGGLAGELFF. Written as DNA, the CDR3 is TGCGCCAGCAGCCAATCGGGGGGGCTCGCCGGGGAGCTGTTTTTT.

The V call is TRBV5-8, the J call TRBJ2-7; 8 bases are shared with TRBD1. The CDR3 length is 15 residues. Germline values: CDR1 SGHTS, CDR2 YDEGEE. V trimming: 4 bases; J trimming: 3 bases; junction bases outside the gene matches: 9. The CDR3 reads CASSEGTGNLYEQYF. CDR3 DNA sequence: TGTGCCAGCAGCGAGGGGACAGGCAATCTCTACGAGCAGTACTTC.

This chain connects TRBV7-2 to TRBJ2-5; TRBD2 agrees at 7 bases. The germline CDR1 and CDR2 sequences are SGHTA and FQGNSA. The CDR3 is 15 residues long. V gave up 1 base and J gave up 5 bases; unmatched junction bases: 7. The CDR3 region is CASSLGVVGGETQYF. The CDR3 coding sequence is TGTGCCAGCAGCTTAGGGGTGGTGGGAGGGGAGACCCAGTACTTC.